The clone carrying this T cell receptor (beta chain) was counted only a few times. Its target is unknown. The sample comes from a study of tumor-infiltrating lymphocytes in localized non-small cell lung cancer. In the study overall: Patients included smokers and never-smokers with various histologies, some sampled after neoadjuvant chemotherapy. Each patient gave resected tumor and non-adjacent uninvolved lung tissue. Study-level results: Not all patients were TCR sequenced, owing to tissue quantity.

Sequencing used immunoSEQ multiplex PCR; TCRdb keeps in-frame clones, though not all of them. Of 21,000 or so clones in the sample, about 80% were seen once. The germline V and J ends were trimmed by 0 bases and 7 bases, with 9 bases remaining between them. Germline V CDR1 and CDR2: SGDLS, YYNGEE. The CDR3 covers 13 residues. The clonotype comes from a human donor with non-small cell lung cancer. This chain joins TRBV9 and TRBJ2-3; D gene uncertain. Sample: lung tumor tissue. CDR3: CASSVVGPNTQYF. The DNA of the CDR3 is TGTGCCAGCAGCGTAGTTGGACCGAATACGCAGTATTTT.